This passage covers 11 T cell receptor beta chains from one sample sequenced in a study of a mutant IDH1 vaccine in newly diagnosed glioma. Time point described: week 11, during vaccination. Vaccination used 300 ug of mutant IDH1 20-mer peptide per dose, with topical imiquimod. The table came from immunoSEQ multiplex PCR; TCRdb's copy has only in-frame clones and leaves some out. The sample includes some 64,000 clones, 80% of them seen just once. No cognate antigen is known for these TCRs. Sequenced here: PBMCs, sampled from a glioma patient whose treatment included an IDH1 peptide vaccine. Receptor source: a man aged 50 to 59 with glioma.

The J gene is TRBJ1-4, the V gene TRBV4-2, with D unresolved. Germline V gene data show CDR1 as LGHNA and CDR2 as YNFKEQ. V was cut by 3 bases and J by 0 bases, with 23 bases left in between. The CDR3 sequence is 20 residues long. CDR3: CASSHNPALLRSATNEKLFF. CDR3 sequence (DNA): TGTGCCAGCAGCCACAACCCGGCTCTTCTTAGGAGTGCAACTAATGAAAAACTGTTTTTT.

In this sample, this clone turned up once. The chain links TRBV19 to TRBJ1-1; tentative D call: TRBD1 (6 bases). V was trimmed by 5 bases and J by 4 bases, leaving 14 bases between them. Germline V CDR1 and CDR2: LNHDA, SQIVND (reference sequence). The CDR3 is made up of 14 amino acids. The CDR3 spells CASSLGTGITEAFF. The CDR3 DNA is TGTGCCAGTAGTTTGGGAACAGGGATCACTGAAGCTTTCTTT.

The J gene is TRBJ2-6, the V gene TRBV18; D ambiguous. Per the germline V gene, CDR1 is KGHSH and CDR2 is LQKENI. The CDR3 has 14 amino acids. Trimming stripped 3 bases from V and 0 bases from J, with 3 bases between. This CDR3 reads CASSPVSGANVLTF. CDR3 DNA: TGTGCCAGCTCACCGGTCTCTGGGGCCAACGTCCTGACTTTC. Full variable domain (missing parts from reference TRBV18 and TRBJ2-6): NAGVMQNPRHLVRRRGQEARLRCSPMKGHSHVYWYRQLPEEGLKFMVYLQKENIIDESGMPKERFSAEFPKEGPSILRIQQVVRGDSAAYFCASSPVSGANVLTFGAGSRLTVL.

CDR3 in amino acids: CASNAYTGELFF. The CDR3 bases are TGTGCGTCTAACGCCTACACCGGGGAGCTGTTTTTT. This chain joins TRBV7-9 and TRBJ2-2; unclear D gene. Germline-derived CDR1 and CDR2 are SEHNR and FQNEAQ (reference sequence). The CDR3 covers 12 residues.

The rearrangement joins TRBV27 to TRBJ2-5, with 9 positions matching TRBD1. The germline gives CDR1 MNHEY, CDR2 SMNVEV (reference sequence). The CDR3 extends over 14 amino acids. V was pared by 8 bases and J by 5 bases, with 9 bases of the junction left unmatched. CDR3 protein: CASAQGTGRETQYF. DNA of the CDR3: TGTGCCAGCGCCCAGGGGACAGGGCGGGAGACCCAGTACTTC.

The CDR3 sequence: CASSVSGLSTEAFF. The CDR3 DNA follows: TGTGCCAGCAGCGTGTCGGGCCTGAGCACTGAAGCTTTCTTT. The chain recombines TRBV9 with TRBJ1-1; the D is unclear. CDR1 and CDR2 (germline): SGDLS, YYNGEE. V lost 2 bases and J 4 bases, leaving 12 bases between the germline ends. This CDR3 has 14 residues.

V is TRBV4-3 and J is TRBJ1-1; D remains ambiguous. Germline-derived CDR1 and CDR2 are LGHNA and YSLEER. V dropped 1 base and J dropped 1 base, with 10 bases sitting between them. The CDR3 is 15 amino acids. The CDR3 sequence: CASSQVVGENTEAFF. Written as DNA, the CDR3 is TGCGCCAGCAGCCAAGTAGTTGGTGAGAACACTGAAGCTTTCTTT.

The rearrangement uses TRBV10-3 and TRBJ1-5; 9 bases line up with TRBD1. With 6 bases clipped from V and 5 bases from J, the junction kept 5 bases outside the gene matches. The length of the CDR3 is 14 residues. In germline, CDR1 is ENHRY, CDR2 SYGVKD. DNA for the CDR3: TGTGCCATCAGGGGACAGGGCCCACATCAGCCCCAGCATTTT. Protein: CAIRGQGPHQPQHF.

V is TRBV9 and J is TRBJ2-1, with 10 bases matching TRBD2. This CDR3 is built from 15 residues. Per germline, CDR1 SGDLS and CDR2 YYNGEE. J was trimmed by 4 bases and V by 4 bases; bases with no gene match: 5. Here the CDR3 reads CASSSGLAAYNEQFF. In DNA, the CDR3 is TGTGCCAGCAGCTCAGGACTAGCGGCGTACAATGAGCAGTTCTTC.

The chain carries TRBV7-2 and TRBJ2-5; 7 positions match TRBD1. Trimming at V came to 5 bases and at J to 6 bases, leaving 6 bases not matched to a gene. There are 13 residues in the CDR3. Germline V lookup: CDR1 SGHTA, CDR2 FQGNSA. CDR3 coding DNA: TGTGCCAGCAGCCTTCAGGGGGACAAGACCCAGTACTTC. Translation gives CASSLQGDKTQYF.

This clone was detected only once. The chain recombines TRBV27 with TRBJ2-3; 7 nucleotides match TRBD2. V dropped 2 bases and J dropped 0; count of bases not matched to a gene: 5. Looked up from germline, CDR1 is MNHEY and CDR2 is SMNVEV (reference sequence). The CDR3 has 16 residues. The CDR3 reads CASSLLAETSTDTQYF. DNA of the CDR3: TGTGCCAGCAGTTTACTAGCGGAGACTAGCACAGATACGCAGTATTTT.